A single sample is the source of the 23 T cell receptor beta chains below, sequenced in a study of blood T cells in healthy people across ages. Then a second PCR, running roughly 7 to 11 cycles, was carried out with a sample-barcoded 5' primer and a J-beta primer mix. MiXCR, run by TCRdb on the 5' RACE reads, gives a single entry per CDR3 protein. The sample lists 1.5 million to 2 million distinct CDR3 sequences, about 49% occurring once. The specimen was blood. These receptors were obtained from a woman aged 40 to 49 in good health.

The V gene is TRBV28, the J gene TRBJ1-2; no reliable D call. The CDR3 sequence is 14 residues long. Germline lookup yields CDR1 MDHEN and CDR2 SYDVKM. The V end was cut by 7 bases, the J end by 0 bases, with 12 bases between. For the CDR3, the DNA is TGTGCCAGCAACCAAGGTCCAGCTAACTATGGCTACACCTTC. It encodes CASNQGPANYGYTF.

This clonotype has a count of ten or more. J is TRBJ2-7 and V is TRBV29-1; a possible D gene is TRBD2 (6 bases). This CDR3 has 13 amino acids. Trimming stripped 4 bases from V and 2 bases from J, with 12 bases between. The germline gives CDR1 SQVTM, CDR2 ANQGSEA. The CDR3 nucleotides are TGCAGCGTTGGAGGAGGGAAAACCTACGAGCAGTACTTC. Residues: CSVGGGKTYEQYF.

The chain couples TRBV5-5 to TRBJ2-4, with D unresolved. V lost 0 bases and J lost 6, with 10 bases in between. The CDR3 contains 14 residues. Germline V gene data show CDR1 as SGHKS and CDR2 as YYEKEE (reference sequence). The CDR3 DNA is TGTGCCAGCAGCTTGGGATCGCCCGTAAACATTCAGTACTTC. Translated: CASSLGSPVNIQYF.

J is TRBJ1-2 and V is TRBV6-1; D is uncertain. The CDR3 is 15 residues long. V lost 3 bases and J lost 4, with 15 bases in between. Germline lookup yields CDR1 MNHNS and CDR2 SASEGT. The DNA of the CDR3 is TGTGCCAGCAGTGATGGCGTAAAAGGGAGCTATGGCTACACCTTC. Its translation: CASSDGVKGSYGYTF.

This clonotype occurred a few times. This chain connects TRBV5-1 to TRBJ2-5, with D possibly matching TRBD2 (5 bases). This CDR3 region has 15 residues. From germline, CDR1 is SGHRS and CDR2 YFSETQ. The V end was cut by 4 bases, the J end by 4 bases, with 17 bases between. The DNA for the CDR3 is TGCGCCAGCAGCCCAAGATGGGAGTCGGGAGAGACCCAGTACTTC. It yields the protein CASSPRWESGETQYF.

The V gene is TRBV6-2 or TRBV6-3, the J gene TRBJ1-5; 7 bases fit TRBD1. The V gene's germline CDR1 is MNHEY and CDR2 SVGEGT. CDR3 length: 13 amino acids. V shed 10 bases, J shed 6 bases, and the junction held 9 bases outside the gene matches. CDR3 DNA sequence: TGTGCCACCTGGACAGGTTCTGGTCAGCCCCAGCATTTT. Translation gives CATWTGSGQPQHF.

The genes are TRBV7-2 and TRBJ2-5; the match to TRBD2 covers 8 bases. The CDR3 totals 15 residues. Germline loops: CDR1 SGHTA, CDR2 FQGNSA. The J segment lost 5 bases and the V segment lost 4 bases, leaving 9 bases of the junction unmatched. CDR3 sequence (DNA): TGTGCCAGCAGCTCCCCAGCGGGGGCGGGGGAGACCCAGTACTTC. It codes for CASSSPAGAGETQYF.

The CDR3 region has the DNA TGTGCCACCAGCAGAGTTGGCATCTCCTACGAGCAGTACTTC. It translates to CATSRVGISYEQYF. The chain recombines TRBV15 with TRBJ2-7; D remains ambiguous. Germline assignment: CDR1 LNHNV and CDR2 YYDKDF (reference sequence). V lost 1 base and J lost 0, with 7 bases in between. CDR3 length: 14 residues.

This clonotype turned up a few times. V is TRBV6-2 or TRBV6-3 and J is TRBJ2-1, with TRBD2 as a possible D gene (7 bases). This CDR3 is built from 18 residues. Between the trimmed V and J ends, which lost 0 bases and 0 bases, there was a span of 15 bases. CDR1 MNHEY and CDR2 SVGEGT come from the germline V gene. CDR3 region: CASSYSAGAVFSYNEQFF. The CDR3 nucleotides are TGTGCCAGCAGTTACTCGGCGGGGGCGGTCTTCTCCTACAATGAGCAGTTCTTC.

This clonotype was seen more than once but under ten times. This chain connects TRBV29-1 to TRBJ2-5, with TRBD2 identical over 8 bases. With 8 bases clipped from V and 4 bases from J, the junction kept 12 bases outside the gene matches. The length of the CDR3 is 14 residues. Germline-derived CDR1 and CDR2 are SQVTM and ANQGSEA. The CDR3 reads CSSARGAMGETQYF. DNA for the CDR3: TGCAGCTCCGCGCGGGGGGCGATGGGAGAGACCCAGTACTTC.

This clonotype has just a few counts. The rearrangement links TRBV4-3 to TRBJ2-1; D perhaps matches TRBD2 (6 bases). This CDR3 region has 16 residues. V gave up 0 bases and J gave up 5 bases, with 14 bases separating them. CDR1 and CDR2 (germline): LGHNA, YSLEER. The CDR3 DNA reads TGCGCCAGCAGCCAAGATTGGCGGGGCCCGAACAATGAGCAGTTCTTC. As protein: CASSQDWRGPNNEQFF.

In its sample, this clonotype was seen a few times. V gene TRBV12-3 or TRBV12-4 combines with J gene TRBJ2-5; 7 positions match TRBD2. V shed 4 bases, J shed 2 bases, and the junction held 7 bases outside the gene matches. This CDR3 is 15 amino acids long. The CDR3 region is CASSWGSGDQETQYF. CDR3 DNA sequence: TGTGCCAGCAGTTGGGGAAGCGGGGATCAAGAGACCCAGTACTTC.

This sequence joins TRBV7-2 and TRBJ2-5; 8 bases are shared with TRBD2. This CDR3 comprises 15 residues. V was pared by 8 bases and J by 0 bases, with 8 bases of the junction left unmatched. Germline V CDR1 and CDR2: SGHTA, FQGNSA. Written as DNA, the CDR3 is TGTGCCAGCCGACCTCCTAGCGGGCACCAAGAGACCCAGTACTTC. It translates to CASRPPSGHQETQYF.

The rearrangement joins TRBV20-1 to TRBJ2-3; TRBD1 matches 11 bases. The germline CDR1 and CDR2 sequences are DFQATT and SNEGSKA (reference sequence). The V segment lost 3 bases and the J segment 2 bases; nucleotides outside the gene matches: 1. The CDR3 is 14 residues long. CDR3 residues: CSARGQGDTDTQYF. CDR3 DNA sequence: TGCAGTGCTAGGGGACAGGGGGACACAGATACGCAGTATTTT.

This clonotype appeared a few times. The gene calls are TRBV6-2 or TRBV6-3 and TRBJ2-4, with TRBD1 matching 10 bases. The germline gives CDR1 MNHEY, CDR2 SVGEGT. The CDR3 runs 19 residues. Losses at the gene ends were 2 bases for V and 1 base for J; bases not matched to a gene: 11. The DNA for the CDR3 is TGTGCCAGCAGTTACCCGACAGGGGGCTGGATATCGGCCAAAAACATTCAGTACTTC. Protein: CASSYPTGGWISAKNIQYF.

This clonotype turned up a few times. V usage is TRBV12-3 or TRBV12-4 and J usage is TRBJ1-2, with D perhaps TRBD1 (5 bases). The CDR3 length is 13 residues. Trimming stripped 2 bases from V and 8 bases from J, with 12 bases between. The CDR3 DNA reads as TGTGCCAGCAGTTTATTAGGCAGGGAGGGCTACACCTTC. It specifies CASSLLGREGYTF.

The chain has TRBV28 and TRBJ1-2, with 7 nucleotides matching TRBD1. V lost 5 bases and J lost 6; bases outside the gene matches: 12. The CDR3 has 15 residues. Germline V gives CDR1 MDHEN, CDR2 SYDVKM. CDR3 in DNA: TGTGCCAGCAGTGCACTCCGTGGGAGGGGGCATGGCTACACCTTC. Translation gives CASSALRGRGHGYTF.

The gene calls are TRBV6-5 and TRBJ1-6; D is possibly TRBD1 (5 bases). Germline V gene data show CDR1 as MNHEY and CDR2 as SVGAGI. Trimming removed 6 bases from V and 5 bases from J, with 14 bases in between. CDR3 length: 15 residues. The CDR3 sequence is CASRRRGGDNSPLHF. The CDR3 DNA follows: TGTGCCAGCAGACGCCGGGGGGGGGATAATTCACCCCTCCACTTT.

J is TRBJ2-3 and V is TRBV20-1; 10 bases are a match to TRBD2. Per the germline V gene, CDR1 is DFQATT and CDR2 is SNEGSKA (reference sequence). The CDR3 runs to 16 residues. Trimming took 1 base from V and 0 from J; bases not matched to a gene: 4. CDR3 sequence reads: CSARVSGGSSTDTQYF. In DNA form, the CDR3 reads TGCAGTGCTAGAGTTAGCGGGGGGTCTAGCACAGATACGCAGTATTTT.

The V call is TRBV20-1, the J call TRBJ2-5; D gene unclear. This CDR3 has 11 residues. CDR1 and CDR2 from the germline V gene are DFQATT and SNEGSKA (reference sequence). V lost 8 bases and J lost 3, with 10 bases in between. CDR3 in amino acids: CSTGRKETQYF. CDR3 sequence (DNA): TGCAGTACTGGACGGAAAGAGACCCAGTACTTC.

A few counts support this clonotype. The chain employs TRBV5-1 and TRBJ2-2, with 7 bases identical to TRBD1. This CDR3 has 15 amino acids. V trimming: 6 bases; J trimming: 3 bases; junction bases outside the gene matches: 8. Germline CDR1 and CDR2: SGHRS and YFSETQ. CDR3 nucleotides: TGCGCCAGCAACCCGAGGGGGCAAGACACCGGGGAGCTGTTTTTT. Translated, it gives CASNPRGQDTGELFF. The entire variable domain, with the rest obtained from reference TRBV5-1 and TRBJ2-2, is as follows: KAGVTQTPRYLIKTRGQQVTLSCSPISGHRSVSWYQQTPGQGLQFLFEYFSETQRNKGNFPGRFSGRQFSNSRSEMNVSTLELGDSALYLCASNPRGQDTGELFFGEGSRLTVL.

The chain employs TRBV20-1 and TRBJ1-1; no clear D gene. The CDR3 length is 13 residues. Trimming removed 5 bases at V and 2 bases at J, with 12 bases between. Germline loops: CDR1 DFQATT, CDR2 SNEGSKA (reference sequence). Here the CDR3 DNA reads TGCAGTGCTTTTGACGGAGATAACACTGAAGCTTTCTTT. Protein sequence: CSAFDGDNTEAFF.

The table lists this clonotype with a few counts. The V and J genes are TRBV6-6 and TRBJ2-7, with 12 bases identical to TRBD1. J was trimmed by 5 bases and V by 2 bases; bases with no gene match: 4. CDR3 length: 15 amino acids. Germline V CDR1 and CDR2: MNHNY, SVGAGI (reference sequence). CDR3 amino acids: CASSYGGTGGDEQYF. The CDR3 region has the DNA TGTGCCAGCAGTTACGGTGGGACAGGGGGCGACGAGCAGTACTTC.